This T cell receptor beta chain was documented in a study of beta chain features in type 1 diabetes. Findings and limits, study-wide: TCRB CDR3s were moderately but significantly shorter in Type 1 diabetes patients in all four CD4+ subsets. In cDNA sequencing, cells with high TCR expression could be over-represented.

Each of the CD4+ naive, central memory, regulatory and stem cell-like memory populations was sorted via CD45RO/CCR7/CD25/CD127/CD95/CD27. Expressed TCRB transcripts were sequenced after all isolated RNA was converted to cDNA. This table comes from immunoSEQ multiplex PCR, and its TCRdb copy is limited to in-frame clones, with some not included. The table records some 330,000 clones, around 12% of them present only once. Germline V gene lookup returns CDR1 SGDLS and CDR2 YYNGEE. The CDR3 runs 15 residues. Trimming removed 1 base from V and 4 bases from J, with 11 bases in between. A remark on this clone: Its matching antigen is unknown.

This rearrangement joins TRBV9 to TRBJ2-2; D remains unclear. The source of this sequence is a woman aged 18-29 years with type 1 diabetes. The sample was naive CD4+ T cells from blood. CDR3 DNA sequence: TGTGCCAGCAGCGTAAGATCCCTGAGCACCGGGGAGCTGTTTTTT. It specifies CASSVRSLSTGELFF.